What follows are 25 T cell receptor beta chains derived from one specimen sequenced in a study of blood T cells in healthy people across ages. Using a J-beta primer mix together with a sample-barcoded 5' primer, a second PCR was run for roughly 6 to 12 cycles. Each CDR3 protein is one row after TCRdb ran MiXCR on the 5' RACE reads. Of 600,000 to 800,000 distinct CDR3 sequences in the sample, roughly half were seen once. The material sequenced was blood. Receptor source: a woman older than 75 in good health.

The DNA for the CDR3 is TGTGCCACCAGCCCCCGGTTGAGTGCAGGGGGCTATGGCTACACCTTC. Amino acid sequence: CATSPRLSAGGYGYTF. The chain couples TRBV15 to TRBJ1-2; TRBD1 aligns across 7 bases. CDR1 and CDR2 (germline): LNHNV, YYDKDF (reference sequence). The CDR3 runs to 16 residues. The junction had 13 bases not matched to a gene; V was cut back by 5 bases and J by 4 bases.

This clonotype was observed many times. The chain links TRBV6-1 to TRBJ2-1, with TRBD2 identical over 11 bases. With 5 bases clipped from V and 1 base from J, the junction kept 10 bases outside the gene matches. This CDR3 comprises 18 residues. Germline V gene data show CDR1 as MNHNS and CDR2 as SASEGT. CDR3 residues: CASSPRVAGGVSYNEQFF. The CDR3 DNA reads TGTGCCAGCAGTCCCCGGGTAGCGGGGGGGGTGTCCTACAATGAGCAGTTCTTC.

This chain joins TRBV5-6 and TRBJ1-1; the D is unclear. Deletions cut 1 base from V and 1 base from J, with 11 bases between. The germline V gene has CDR1 SGHDT and CDR2 YYEEEE. This CDR3 region has 15 residues. The CDR3 protein is CASSLSGPQNTEAFF. The CDR3 nucleotides read TGTGCCAGCAGCTTGTCTGGGCCACAGAACACTGAAGCTTTCTTT.

The chain couples TRBV19 to TRBJ2-1; D might be TRBD1 or TRBD2, each matching 5 bases. The germline gives CDR1 LNHDA, CDR2 SQIVND (reference sequence). V was cut by 9 bases and J by 3 bases, with 21 bases left in between. The CDR3 totals 16 residues. CDR3 loop: CARVSRPGRFYNEQFF. The CDR3 DNA is TGTGCCAGGGTTTCCCGGCCGGGACGGTTCTACAATGAGCAGTTCTTC.

The table lists this clonotype with a count of one. The V and J genes are TRBV20-1 and TRBJ2-7; D ambiguous. The DNA end is more similar to TRBJ2-5, so the J call may be wrong. Looked up from germline, CDR1 is DFQATT and CDR2 is SNEGSKA (reference sequence). The CDR3 runs 13 residues. CDR3 in DNA: TGCAGTGCTAGGAAAGTAGAGTTTGAGACCCAGTACTTC. It codes for CSARKVEFETQYF.

V gene TRBV4-3 combines with J gene TRBJ2-1; 14 bases are a match to TRBD2. Per the germline V gene, CDR1 is LGHNA and CDR2 is YSLEER. The trim removed 1 base at V and 4 bases at J, leaving 0 bases unmatched. The CDR3 runs to 16 residues. This CDR3 is CASSQGTSGGYNEQFF. CDR3 nucleotides: TGCGCCAGCAGCCAAGGGACTAGCGGGGGGTACAATGAGCAGTTCTTC.

This clonotype was counted a few times. V is TRBV27 and J is TRBJ1-5; no firm D call. CDR1 and CDR2 (germline): MNHEY, SMNVEV (reference sequence). The CDR3 spans 13 residues. Trimming shortened V by 3 bases and J by 4 bases, and 7 bases separated the two germline ends. Here the CDR3 reads CASSFAGNQPQHF. CDR3 sequence (DNA): TGTGCCAGCAGTTTTGCCGGTAATCAGCCCCAGCATTTT.

This clonotype was recorded at least ten times. CDR3: CASSPDYYPIGTDTQYF. The CDR3 DNA follows: TGTGCCAGCAGTCCCGATTATTACCCTATAGGCACAGATACGCAGTATTTT. The rearrangement joins TRBV27 to TRBJ2-3; D not resolved. Germline loops: CDR1 MNHEY, CDR2 SMNVEV (reference sequence). The CDR3 is 17 amino acids. V was shortened by 5 bases and J by 1 base, with 19 bases between the two germline ends.

There are many counts of this clonotype. The chain joins TRBV14 to TRBJ2-1, with 13 bases matching TRBD2. From germline, CDR1 is SGHDN and CDR2 FVKESK. V trimming: 3 bases; J trimming: 8 bases; junction bases outside the gene matches: 16. CDR3 length: 19 residues. CDR3 sequence (DNA): TGTGCCAGCAGCCACGACAAGTCCTCACTAGCGGGGGGGCGATATGAGCAGTTCTTC. As protein: CASSHDKSSLAGGRYEQFF.

The chain recombines TRBV29-1 with TRBJ2-3, with TRBD2 matching 9 bases. Germline V gene lookup returns CDR1 SQVTM and CDR2 ANQGSEA. V dropped 7 bases and J dropped 14; count of bases not matched to a gene: 16. This CDR3 contains 13 residues. In DNA, the CDR3 is TGCAGCGCGTCGGGACTAGCCCACAGATACGCGTATTTT. Translation: CSASGLAHRYAYF.

This clonotype has a handful of counts. V usage is TRBV7-3 and J usage is TRBJ2-2; possibly TRBD1 for D (6 bases). This CDR3 is 17 amino acids long. Germline assignment: CDR1 SGHTA and CDR2 FQGTGA. Trimming pared 5 bases from V and 3 bases from J, leaving 19 bases between. CDR3 sequence: CASSPYSRTDYTGELFF. As DNA, the CDR3 is TGTGCCAGCAGCCCATACTCGCGGACAGACTACACCGGGGAGCTGTTTTTT. Full variable domain (remainder filled in from reference TRBV7-3 and TRBJ2-2): GAGVSQTPSNKVTEKGKYVELRCDPISGHTALYWYRQSLGQGPEFLIYFQGTGAADDSGLPNDRFFAVRPEGSVSTLKIQRTERGDSAVYLCASSPYSRTDYTGELFFGEGSRLTVL.

The J gene is TRBJ1-2, the V gene TRBV30; perhaps TRBD1 as D (6 bases). This CDR3 comprises 14 residues. Germline V gene sequence: CDR1 GTSNPN, CDR2 SVGIG (reference sequence). V gave up 2 bases and J gave up 8 bases, with 18 bases separating them. CDR3 loop: CAWSIAGALRGYTF. Here the CDR3 DNA reads TGTGCCTGGAGTATAGCAGGGGCGCTTAGGGGCTACACCTTC.

Notes on this clonotype: Just one base apart from a much larger clone, this may be a read error. The chain is built from TRBV7-9 and TRBJ2-2; 7 positions match TRBD1. The CDR3 consists of 14 residues. CDR1 and CDR2 from the germline V gene are SEHNR and FQNEAQ (reference sequence). CDR3 sequence (DNA): TGTGCCGGCAGCATTACAGGGGATCCCGGGGAGCTGTTTTTT. Translated, it gives CAGSITGDPGELFF. Using reference TRBV7-9 and TRBJ2-2 for the parts outside the CDR3, the full variable domain is DTGVSQNPRHKITKRGQNVTFRCDPISEHNRLYWYRQTLGQGPEFLTYFQNEAQLEKSRLLSDRFSAERPKGSFSTLEIQRTEQGDSAMYLCAGSITGDPGELFFGEGSRLTVL.

The chain employs TRBV5-1 and TRBJ2-1, with 7 bases identical to TRBD2. Germline values: CDR1 SGHRS, CDR2 YFSETQ. Germline trimming cut 2 bases from V and 3 bases from J; bases unmatched to any gene: 5. The CDR3 runs 15 residues. CDR3 nucleotides: TGCGCCAGCAGCTTAGCTAGCGGAGACTACAATGAGCAGTTCTTC. As protein: CASSLASGDYNEQFF.

This clonotype was observed a handful of times. The V gene is TRBV27, the J gene TRBJ1-2, with D possibly matching TRBD1 (6 bases). V lost 5 bases and J lost 4, with 17 bases in between. The length of the CDR3 is 15 residues. Germline V CDR1 and CDR2: MNHEY, SMNVEV (reference sequence). CDR3 region: CASSPGAWGGYGYTF. The DNA of the CDR3 is TGTGCCAGCAGTCCGGGGGCTTGGGGGGGCTATGGCTACACCTTC.

J is TRBJ1-5 and V is TRBV4-1, with D possibly matching TRBD1 (5 bases). Germline-derived CDR1 and CDR2 are MGHRA and YSYEKL. Trimming stripped 0 bases from V and 7 bases from J, with 13 bases between. This CDR3 is 15 amino acids long. CDR3 region: CASSQEGTPVQPQHF. CDR3 DNA: TGCGCCAGCAGCCAAGAAGGGACTCCGGTCCAGCCCCAGCATTTT.

The chain's CDR3 is CASSSFSGNTQYF. The DNA of the CDR3 is TGTGCCAGCAGCTCCTTCTCCGGGAATACGCAGTATTTT. The chain is built from TRBV14 and TRBJ2-3; a possible D gene is TRBD2 (5 bases). This CDR3 contains 13 residues. Trimming cost V 5 bases and J 7 bases, with 13 bases left between them. Germline CDR1 reads SGHDN; CDR2 reads FVKESK.

This clonotype has ten or more counts. J is TRBJ2-7 and V is TRBV20-1, with 10 bases fitting TRBD1. With V trimmed by 3 bases and J by 3 bases, 5 bases remained unmatched. Germline-derived CDR1 and CDR2 are DFQATT and SNEGSKA (reference sequence). This CDR3 has 14 amino acids. The CDR3, as DNA: TGCAGTGCTAGTCACGGACAGGGGGTCTACGAGCAGTACTTC. It translates to CSASHGQGVYEQYF.

The chain couples TRBV10-3 to TRBJ2-2; D might be TRBD2 (6 bases). CDR1 and CDR2 from the germline V gene are ENHRY and SYGVKD. Between the trimmed V and J ends, which lost 2 bases and 2 bases, there was a span of 12 bases. There are 16 residues in the CDR3. Written as DNA, the CDR3 is TGTGCCATCAGTGAGCCGGAGGGGCTAAACACCGGGGAGCTGTTTTTT. Translated, it gives CAISEPEGLNTGELFF.

A few counts support this clonotype. The chain couples TRBV11-1 to TRBJ2-1; a weak D match, TRBD1 (6 bases). The CDR3 sequence is 15 residues long. The ends were cut back, 1 base at V and 6 bases at J, with 13 bases in the middle. Germline CDR1 and CDR2: SGHAT and FQDESV (reference sequence). The DNA for the CDR3 is TGTGCCAGCAGCTTAGGGAAGTTACAGGGCAATGAGCAGTTCTTC. Translated: CASSLGKLQGNEQFF.

In its sample, this clonotype was seen many times. The V call is TRBV20-1, the J call TRBJ1-2; D remains ambiguous. The CDR3 length is 11 residues. V gave up 1 base and J gave up 10 bases, with 10 bases separating them. CDR1 and CDR2 (germline): DFQATT, SNEGSKA (reference sequence). The chain's CDR3 is CSARGDSSYTF. As DNA, the CDR3 is TGCAGTGCTAGAGGCGATAGCTCCTACACCTTC.

The chain uses TRBV10-3 and TRBJ2-5; weak D call: TRBD2 (6 bases). TRBJ2-7 matches the DNA end more closely, so the J call is doubtful. The length of the CDR3 is 12 residues. Germline V gives CDR1 ENHRY, CDR2 SYGVKD. The DNA of the CDR3 is TGTGCCACCCGGGGGACTCGAGACGAGCAGTACTTC. The encoded protein is CATRGTRDEQYF.

This clonotype was counted between two and nine times. The CDR3 DNA reads TGTGCCAGCAGTGAAGTTAGAACCGGGGAGCTGTTTTTT. Its protein is CASSEVRTGELFF. This sequence joins TRBV6-1 and TRBJ2-2; D not certain. This CDR3 is built from 13 residues. Germline-derived CDR1 and CDR2 are MNHNS and SASEGT. V was pared by 1 base and J by 5 bases, with 5 bases between.

In this sample, this clonotype turned up many times. The V call is TRBV20-1, the J call TRBJ2-1; D might be TRBD2 (6 bases). Trimming pared 3 bases from V and 4 bases from J, leaving 19 bases between. CDR3 size: 16 residues. Germline V CDR1 and CDR2: DFQATT, SNEGSKA (reference sequence). The CDR3 DNA sequence: TGCAGTGCTAGGGGGGGTCAGGGCGGAGTGTACAATGAGCAGTTCTTC. Amino acids: CSARGGQGGVYNEQFF.

The rearrangement uses TRBV20-1 and TRBJ1-5; D is unresolved. This CDR3 has 15 residues. Germline CDR1 and CDR2: DFQATT and SNEGSKA (reference sequence). Trimming took off 6 bases at V and 3 bases at J, with 18 bases between the two ends. This CDR3 reads CSAAGVGVNNQPQHF. DNA for the CDR3: TGCAGTGCGGCTGGCGTTGGGGTAAACAATCAGCCCCAGCATTTT.